These 15 T cell receptor beta chains were all obtained from the same sample, sequenced in a study of T cell repertoires in cytomegalovirus infection. MiXCR was run by TCRdb on the reads, yielding one entry per CDR3 protein. This table holds 100,000 to 150,000 distinct CDR3 sequences, 20% to 30% found once. Which antigens these TCRs recognize remains unknown. The sample was PBMCs, sequenced either directly or after in vitro stimulation (not recorded which). Receptors were obtained from a human donor in good health (CMV status not recorded). Some clones in this sample may be carry-over from other donors' samples.

Regarding this clonotype: At one end, the junction sequence differs from germline, possibly due to a read error. V gene TRBV12-3 or TRBV12-4 combines with J gene TRBJ2-2, with TRBD2 as a possible D gene (5 bases). The CDR3 contains 14 residues. DNA for the CDR3: TGTGCTAGCAGTCTCTTAGGAGGTCACGGGGAGCTGTTTTTT. Its translation: CASSLLGGHGELFF.

There are a few counts of this clonotype. V usage is TRBV12-3 or TRBV12-4 and J usage is TRBJ2-1, with 9 bases that match TRBD2. The CDR3 has 15 amino acids. The J segment lost 5 bases and the V segment lost 2 bases, leaving 4 bases of the junction unmatched. This chain's CDR3 is CASSLSAGGNNEQFF. DNA of the CDR3: TGTGCCAGCAGTTTAAGTGCGGGAGGGAACAATGAGCAGTTCTTC.

There are many counts of this clonotype. The V and J genes are TRBV7-8 and TRBJ1-2, with 8 bases lining up with TRBD1. The J segment lost 2 bases and the V segment lost 2 bases, leaving 4 bases of the junction unmatched. CDR3 length: 15 amino acids. The germline V gene encodes CDR1 SGHVS and CDR2 FQNEAQ. The CDR3 loop reads CASSLLQGGNYGYTF. DNA of the CDR3: TGTGCCAGCAGCTTATTACAGGGGGGCAACTATGGCTACACCTTC. The whole variable domain, remainder taken from reference TRBV7-8 and TRBJ1-2, is GAGVSQSPRYKVAKRGQDVALRCDPISGHVSLFWYQQALGQGPEFLTYFQNEAQLDKSGLPSDRFFAERPEGSVSTLKIQRTQQEDSAVYLCASSLLQGGNYGYTFGSGTRLTVV.

The table lists this clonotype with a few counts. This sequence joins TRBV7-4 and TRBJ2-5; D is unclear. Germline values: CDR1 SGHVT, CDR2 SQSDAQ. The CDR3 contains 12 residues. With 5 bases removed from V and 5 bases from J, the gap between germline ends came to 9 bases. The CDR3 DNA reads TGTGCCAGCAGCGTCAGTCTGGAGACCCAGTACTTC. It encodes CASSVSLETQYF.

This clonotype appeared a few times. This rearrangement joins TRBV2 to TRBJ2-3; 9 bases agree with TRBD2. V was clipped by 8 bases and J by 2 bases; unmatched bases: 11. The CDR3 is 16 amino acids. Germline V lookup: CDR1 SNHLY, CDR2 FYNNEI. CDR3 amino acids: CASPTPRLADTDTQYF. CDR3 sequence (DNA): TGTGCCAGCCCAACCCCCCGACTAGCGGACACAGATACGCAGTATTTT.

This chain links TRBV12-3 or TRBV12-4 with TRBJ2-5; 10 nucleotides agree with TRBD1. The CDR3 covers 15 residues. The trim removed 3 bases at V and 4 bases at J, leaving 5 bases unmatched. The CDR3 sequence: CASSFDRGHGETQYF. DNA of the CDR3: TGTGCCAGCAGTTTTGACAGGGGGCATGGAGAGACCCAGTACTTC.

The chain couples TRBV10-3 to TRBJ1-6; 9 nucleotides agree with TRBD1. The V gene end was trimmed by 3 bases and the J gene end by 8 bases; junction bases not matched to a gene: 11. This CDR3 spans 17 amino acids. Germline assignment: CDR1 ENHRY and CDR2 SYGVKD. The DNA of the CDR3 is TGTGCCATCAGTGAAACCCGGCGCCGGGACAGGGATTCACCCCTCCACTTT. It is translated as CAISETRRRDRDSPLHF.

In its sample, this clonotype was seen a few times. This chain uses TRBV11-3 with TRBJ2-1; weak D call: TRBD2 (5 bases). The CDR3 extends over 13 amino acids. Trimming pared 3 bases from V and 8 bases from J, leaving 11 bases between. Germline lookup yields CDR1 SGHNT and CDR2 YENEEA. Here the CDR3 reads CASSLASPYEQFF. CDR3 DNA: TGTGCCAGCAGCTTGGCTAGCCCGTATGAGCAGTTCTTC.

CDR3: CASSPFVGQDTEAFF. In DNA form, the CDR3 reads TGTGCCAGCTCACCATTTGTAGGACAGGACACTGAAGCTTTCTTT. The chain is built from TRBV18 and TRBJ1-1, with 7 bases aligning to TRBD1. CDR1 is KGHSH and CDR2 is LQKENI in the germline V gene. Trimming at V came to 2 bases and at J to 3 bases, leaving 6 bases not matched to a gene. The CDR3 spans 15 residues.

This clonotype was recorded many times. The chain uses TRBV7-2 and TRBJ2-5, with 9 bases lining up with TRBD2. The CDR3 runs 16 residues. J was trimmed by 9 bases and V by 4 bases; bases with no gene match: 15. CDR1 is SGHTA, CDR2 FQGNSA, per germline. CDR3 coding DNA: TGTGCCAGCAGCTCCTTAATACTAGCGGGTCCCGGGGCCCAGTACTTC. Its translation is CASSSLILAGPGAQYF.

This clonotype was counted many times. The chain carries TRBV7-2 and TRBJ1-1, with a possible D match to TRBD1 (5 bases). Germline CDR1 reads SGHTA; CDR2 reads FQGNSA. There are 15 residues in the CDR3. V dropped 3 bases and J dropped 6 bases, with 17 bases sitting between them. In DNA, the CDR3 is TGTGCCAGCAGCTTGGGGGGTGGGGTAGTCTCTGAAGCTTTCTTT. This codes for CASSLGGGVVSEAFF. Looking up the rest from reference TRBV7-2 and TRBJ1-1 gives the full variable domain: GAGVSQSPSNKVTEKGKDVELRCDPISGHTALYWYRQSLGQGLEFLIYFQGNSAPDKSGLPSDRFSAERTGGSVSTLTIQRTQQEDSAVYLCASSLGGGVVSEAFFGQGTRLTVV.

Ten or more counts support this clonotype. V gene TRBV14 combines with J gene TRBJ2-3, with D unclear. V shed 3 bases and J shed 5 bases, with 6 bases lying between them. From germline, CDR1 is SGHDN and CDR2 FVKESK. The length of the CDR3 is 12 residues. In DNA form, the CDR3 reads TGTGCCAGCAGCCACCCGGGAGATACGCAGTATTTT. Its translation is CASSHPGDTQYF.

This clonotype was found once. CDR3 sequence reads: CATSDLLGYGYTF. The CDR3 DNA follows: TGTGCCACCAGTGATTTGTTGGGCTATGGCTACACCTTC. This chain uses TRBV24-1 with TRBJ1-2; D call uncertain. Trimming cost V 0 bases and J 4 bases, with 5 bases left between them. Per germline, CDR1 KGHDR and CDR2 SFDVKD. This CDR3 is built from 13 residues.

In regard to this clonotype: At one end, the junction sequence differs from germline, possibly due to a read error. This chain connects TRBV28 to TRBJ2-4; 9 bases agree with TRBD1. The CDR3 is 17 amino acids. CDR1 is MDHEN and CDR2 is SYDVKM in the germline V gene. The CDR3 region has the DNA TGTGCCAACAGTTTTTGGGGGACAGGGTTGGCCAAAAACATTCAGTACTTC. Protein sequence: CANSFWGTGLAKNIQYF. The variable domain in full, with the rest retrieved from reference TRBV28 and TRBJ2-4, is DVKVTQSSRYLVKRTGEKVFLECVQDMDHENMFWYRQDPGLGLRLIYFSYDVKMKEKGDIPEGYSVSREKKERFSLILESASTNQTSMYLCANSFWGTGLAKNIQYFGAGTRLSVL.

This clonotype was observed at least ten times. The chain couples TRBV7-9 to TRBJ2-1; TRBD2 aligns across 7 bases. The CDR3 is 14 residues long. Trimming took 2 bases from V and 5 from J; bases not matched to a gene: 3. Germline V gene data show CDR1 as SEHNR and CDR2 as FQNEAQ (reference sequence). This chain's CDR3 is CASSLPAGHNEQFF. The CDR3 nucleotides read TGTGCCAGCAGCTTACCAGCGGGGCACAATGAGCAGTTCTTC. Together with reference TRBV7-9 and TRBJ2-1, the CDR3 gives the full variable domain: DTGVSQNPRHKITKRGQNVTFRCDPISEHNRLYWYRQTLGQGPEFLTYFQNEAQLEKSRLLSDRFSAERPKGSFSTLEIQRTEQGDSAMYLCASSLPAGHNEQFFGPGTRLTVL.